The T cell receptor (beta chain) under discussion was sequenced for a study of PD-1 blockade in classical Hodgkin lymphoma. Germline-derived CDR1 and CDR2 are LNHNV and YYDKDF (reference sequence). Trimming removed 0 bases from V and 7 bases from J, with 13 bases in between. This CDR3 spans 14 amino acids. This clone was observed a few times. Autologous stem cell transplantation was followed by relapse in every patient, and brentuximab vedotin exposure varied. Only in-frame clones appear in the TCRdb table, and some are missing; sequencing was by immunoSEQ multiplex PCR. The sample lists 80,000 to 100,000 clones; roughly 80% were seen once.

The TCR sequence derives from a human donor with classical Hodgkin lymphoma. Material: peripheral blood mononuclear cells (PBMCs), obtained before the second cycle of nivolumab. The rearrangement joins TRBV15 to TRBJ2-7, with unresolved D. The chain's CDR3 is CATSRDRPVGEQYF. The CDR3, as DNA: TGTGCCACCAGCAGAGATAGGCCGGTGGGGGAGCAGTACTTC. The variable domain in full, completed from reference TRBV15 and TRBJ2-7, reads DAMVIQNPRYQVTQFGKPVTLSCSQTLNHNVMYWYQQKSSQAPKLLFHYYDKDFNNEADTPDNFQSRRPNTSFCFLDIRSPGLGDTAMYLCATSRDRPVGEQYFGPGTRLTVT.